Included here is one TCR beta chain sequence, with context. V shed 5 bases and J shed 1 base, with 15 bases lying between them. The CDR3 has 15 amino acids. Germline V gene sequence: CDR1 SGHTA, CDR2 FQGNSA. The table came from immunoSEQ multiplex PCR; TCRdb's copy has only in-frame clones and leaves some out. Here the sample spans about 76,000 clones, over 85% being singletons. This entry is derived from a study of blood T cell repertoires in COVID-19. The chain couples TRBV7-2 to TRBJ2-7; the D gene is possibly TRBD2 (6 bases). Sequenced input: peripheral blood. The receptor's source is a human donor in a cohort sampled during active COVID-19. The CDR3 coding sequence is TGTGCCAGCAGCGCCGCCGGGACTGCGTCCTACGAGCAGTACTTC. Its translation: CASSAAGTASYEQYF.